These 11 T cell receptor beta chains were sequenced from one sample in a study of T cell repertoires in cytomegalovirus infection. TCRdb reanalysed the reads using MiXCR and keeps one entry per CDR3 protein. The sample carries around 630,000 distinct CDR3 sequences, less than 25% recorded once. Source material: CD8+ T cells from PBMCs. These TCRs come from a human donor in good health (CMV status not recorded). Some clones in this sample may be carry-over from other donors' samples.

This clonotype has only a few counts. V and J are TRBV20-1 and TRBJ2-1; the D is unclear. The CDR3 covers 13 residues. V was clipped by 2 bases and J by 4 bases, with 9 bases between them. Looked up from germline, CDR1 is DFQATT and CDR2 is SNEGSKA (reference sequence). The CDR3 sequence is CSARRASYNEQFF. The CDR3 nucleotides are TGCAGTGCTAGACGGGCCAGTTACAATGAGCAGTTCTTC.

This clonotype was found many times. The chain is built from TRBV28 and TRBJ2-1; a possible D gene is TRBD1 (6 bases). The ends were cut back, 10 bases at V and 6 bases at J, with 25 bases in the middle. The CDR3 consists of 16 residues. Germline V gives CDR1 MDHEN, CDR2 SYDVKM. CDR3 sequence (DNA): TGTGCCACAAACAATCTGAAGGGTATCAGGGGCAATGAGCAGTTCTTC. Its translation is CATNNLKGIRGNEQFF.

This clonotype was counted a few times. This chain connects TRBV20-1 to TRBJ1-3; unclear D gene. V gave up 1 base and J gave up 4 bases, with 5 bases separating them. Germline loops: CDR1 DFQATT, CDR2 SNEGSKA (reference sequence). The CDR3 sequence is 12 residues long. The CDR3 DNA reads as TGCAGTGCTAGAGTCAGAGGAAACACCATATATTTT. It specifies CSARVRGNTIYF.

This clonotype has a single count. Possible read error: a much larger clone is one base away. The DNA is left out, because the CDR3 cannot be placed on it with certainty; the CDR3 is given as TCRdb lists it. V gene TRBV7-5 combines with J gene TRBJ2-3; TRBD2, the table's D call, was not compared with the DNA. TRBV7-5 is recorded as a pseudogene. The CDR3 length equals 16 residues, ends included. The CDR3 region is CISVSGKRGPTDTQYF.

Notes on this clonotype: The germline gene is not matched at one end of the junction; a read error may be the cause. The V gene is TRBV6-2 or TRBV6-3, the J gene TRBJ2-3; 7 bases are shared with TRBD2. The CDR3 length is 14 residues. The germline V gene has CDR1 MNHEY and CDR2 SVGEGT. CDR3 nucleotides: TGTGTCAGCGGGGTAGGGCTCCGCACAGATACGCAGTATTTT. Translating gives CVSGVGLRTDTQYF.

This clonotype was observed a few times. J is TRBJ2-1 and V is TRBV20-1; 9 bases are a match to TRBD2. The length of the CDR3 is 17 residues. V shed 0 bases and J 8 bases; nucleotides not matched to a gene: 14. CDR1 is DFQATT and CDR2 is SNEGSKA in the germline V gene (reference sequence). The CDR3 nucleotides read TGCAGTGCTAGAGATCTGCGCGGGGGGGGCCGGGAAGATGAGCAGTTCTTC. Residues: CSARDLRGGGREDEQFF.

This clonotype has ten or more counts. The chain combines TRBV7-2 with TRBJ1-5, with D possibly matching TRBD1 (6 bases). Germline CDR1 is SGHTA and CDR2 is FQGNSA. V gave up 3 bases and J gave up 8 bases, with 20 bases separating them. This CDR3 has 16 amino acids. In DNA form, the CDR3 reads TGTGCCAGCAGCTTTGGACAGCACCTCCCGGGGGAGCCCCAGCATTTT. Its protein is CASSFGQHLPGEPQHF.

The rearrangement joins TRBV12-3 or TRBV12-4 to TRBJ1-2; TRBD1 might be the D (6 bases). Trimming pared 8 bases from V and 1 base from J, leaving 14 bases between. The CDR3 loop spans 14 amino acids. Here the CDR3 reads CASGPGQDNYGYTF. The CDR3 DNA follows: TGTGCCAGCGGACCGGGACAAGATAACTATGGCTACACCTTC.

The CDR3 DNA follows: TGCAGGGCCCCTGGGCCCTACGAGCAGTACTTC. Encoded protein: CRAPGPYEQYF. The rearrangement joins TRBV20-1 to TRBJ2-7; unclear D gene. Germline V gene sequence: CDR1 DFQATT, CDR2 SNEGSKA (reference sequence). The length of the CDR3 is 11 residues.

This clonotype has at least ten counts. DNA for the CDR3: TGCGCCAGCACTGGGACAGTCACTTACTACAATGAGCAGTTCTTC. Protein: CASTGTVTYYNEQFF. The chain employs TRBV23-1 and TRBJ2-1, with 7 bases matching TRBD1. TRBV23-1 is given ORF status, its function remaining uncertain. Unmatched junction bases numbered 9, after V lost 7 bases and J lost 3 bases. The CDR3 is 15 residues long.

In this sample, this clonotype turned up a few times. The rearrangement links TRBV7-9 to TRBJ2-6; D not resolved. Trimming took off 4 bases at V and 0 bases at J, with 22 bases between the two ends. The germline gives CDR1 SEHNR, CDR2 FQNEAQ (reference sequence). This CDR3 is 20 amino acids long. The CDR3 DNA reads TGTGCCAGCAGCTCCCCAAAGAAGGCCGGAACTTACTCTGGGGCCAACGTCCTGACTTTC. This codes for CASSSPKKAGTYSGANVLTF.